This TCR beta chain was obtained from a study of T cell responses to AZD1222 COVID-19 vaccine. Study-level findings and limits: Females made up more of the donors, who were largely white British, and clonal diversity may have come out too low. At baseline, just 6 or 7 AZD1222 recipients tested seropositive. The span of vaccine-associated CD4 TCRs extended across spike, with dominance at 160-218 and 743-854.

Regarding this clone: Its antigen remains unknown.

This table comes from immunoSEQ multiplex PCR, and its TCRdb copy is limited to in-frame clones, with some not included. Of about 150,000 clones listed, around 90% are singletons. The V end was cut by 4 bases, the J end by 7 bases, with 10 bases between. This CDR3 has 12 amino acids. Germline lookup yields CDR1 MNHEY and CDR2 SVGEGT. The receptor's source is an adult in good health. The gene calls are TRBV6-2 or TRBV6-3 and TRBJ2-5; D is uncertain. The sample in question was peripheral blood, obtained on day 0 of AZD1222 vaccination. The CDR3 DNA sequence: TGTGCCAGCAGTTGGTTCCGGGCGACCCAGTACTTC. This encodes CASSWFRATQYF.